This T cell receptor beta chain was recovered during a study of T and B cells in COVID-19 patients (dated by TCRdb to about 2020). Study-wide context: In this study, adaptive immunity was profiled in COVID-19 patients who either had active infection or had recovered, using TRB and IGH repertoire sequencing of peripheral blood. A recovered cohort comprised around 19 patients contributing roughly 20 samples, mostly after mild to moderate COVID-19 managed as outpatients. Patients in the recovered cohort had a median age of approximately 36 years, compared with 67 years for patients in the active-infection cohort. In the active-infection cohort, 12 of 20 patients were critically ill and required mechanical ventilation or ECMO. In the active-infection cohort, about 90% of the roughly 20 patients had comorbidities linked to unfavorable COVID-19 outcome. The TCR and BCR sequence repository comprised a few dozen patients and approximately 72 time points, with over 7 million TCR sequences analysed. A couple of patients belonged to both the recovered and active cohorts because samples were available from active disease and after recovery. An age-matched reference group of around 42 healthy donors negative for COVID-19 antibodies served as the comparison for repertoire analyses. As many as 9 follow-up blood samples were collected from each patient, and in some individuals these samples spanned different disease stages. What the study reported, not specific to this receptor: Prospective validation of the reported TCR clusters was stated to be required before clinical use. The recovered cohort had 2,400 or so exclusive TCR clusters, including 31 low-pGen clusters. Few blood samples were available from mildly ill patients while symptoms were present or from severe cases at early time points. In patients with COVID-19, the usage of TRBV/TRBJ genes was reported to be strongly skewed. The cohort was considered too small to assess HLA contributions to COVID-19 susceptibility or severity. Specific T cell subsets (CD4+/Treg/CD8+) and sorted SARS-CoV-2-responsive or tetramer+ T cells had not yet been sequenced, and these experiments were ongoing. TRB repertoires were found to be highly clonal in active COVID-19, whereas diversity and richness at recovery were found to rise above healthy donor levels.

This sample was sequenced with an Illumina MiSeq. Multiplex PCR with BIOMED2 TRB-A/B primer pools was used to amplify the TRB rearrangements. Illumina-compatible adapters and 7-nucleotide sample barcodes were added to the amplicons in two consecutive PCRs. All library PCRs used Phusion HS II polymerase. The amplicons were purified from gel with the NucleoSpin Gel and PCR Clean-up kit, measured on Qubit, and then pooled at approximately 4 nM. The quality of the amplicon pool was checked on an Agilent 2100 Bioanalyzer prior to Illumina next-generation sequencing. The study's processing was this. TRB rearrangements were annotated with MiXCR 3.0.8 using the default MiXCR reference library. Non-productive reads and sequences with fewer than 2 reads were removed, and each unique CDR3 nucleotide sequence was counted as one clone. Clonality, diversity, richness and V-J gene usage were calculated in R 3.5.1. GLIPH2 was used to cluster TCRs by CDR3 similarity, and OLGA was used to calculate generation probabilities. GLIPH2 clusters were kept only when the clusters contained at least four unique TCR clonotypes present in at least three individuals. The public reads were reanalyzed by TCRdb: fastp trimming at Q25, MiXCR alignment, in-frame beta chains only. Each record represents a unique CDR3 protein, reported with the most common genes and DNA among its rows. The V and J calls and clone size come from TCRdb's table, not from the authors' own analysis. This sample holds over a thousand distinct CDR3 sequences; roughly 29% were observed only once. Approximately 24% of the sample lies in the top ten.

Genomic DNA extracted from blood, in amounts of 250-500 ng, served as the starting material for amplifying TRB repertoires. This clonotype is identified as large (0.1 to 1%). The antigen it binds to is not known. Base qualities were left out, and no much larger clone turns up one base away. In the germline V gene (reference sequence), CDR1 corresponds to LNHDA and CDR2 to SQIVND. Trimming takes 7 bases from V and 6 bases from J, and the germline ends sit 19 bases apart. The CDR3 holds 15 amino acids from the cysteine to the phenylalanine. The sequence is cut down to CDR3 DNA, 45 bases in frame from base 1.

The sequence links TRBV19 to TRBJ1-5, with a tentative D gene TRBD1 over 6 matching bases. The receptor was isolated from a human donor with active COVID-19. Sample: blood. Here is the DNA: TGTGCCAGTACCCAACTACTAGGGGGTTCTCAGCCCCAGCATTTT. Its protein reads: CASTQLLGGSQPQHF.